Below are 5 T cell receptor beta chains sequenced from a single sample in a study of long-term antiretroviral therapy in people with HIV. Runs used v3.0 of the immunoSEQ assay and were done at survey level. Using immunoSEQ multiplex PCR, the repertoire was profiled, and TCRdb retains in-frame clones only, with some absent. This table has about 26,000 clones, roughly 86% appearing once. The starting material was unsorted PBMCs, obtained around 2.6 years after starting antiretroviral therapy. These receptors came from a man aged 35 to 55 with HIV.

This clone was counted only a few times. This chain uses TRBV10-1 with TRBJ1-6; 10 nucleotides line up with TRBD1. The trim removed 4 bases at V and 10 bases at J, leaving 4 bases unmatched. Per the germline V gene, CDR1 is WNHNN and CDR2 is SYGVQD (reference sequence). The CDR3 covers 14 residues. The DNA for the CDR3 is TGCGCCAGCAGTGTAAGGGACAGGGGATCACCCCTCCACTTT. This sequence encodes CASSVRDRGSPLHF.

This clone was detected a few times. The CDR3 here is CASSQDSGQDNYGYTF. CDR3 sequence (DNA): TGCGCCAGCAGCCAAGACTCGGGACAGGACAACTATGGCTACACCTTC. This sequence joins TRBV4-3 and TRBJ1-2, with 8 bases identical to TRBD1. V lost 0 bases and J lost 2; bases outside the gene matches: 5. The germline V gene encodes CDR1 LGHNA and CDR2 YSLEER. This CDR3 spans 16 amino acids.

V gene TRBV5-4 combines with J gene TRBJ2-7; 7 bases align to TRBD1. The CDR3 contains 13 residues. From germline, CDR1 is SGHNT and CDR2 YYREEE (reference sequence). Trimming at V came to 1 base and at J to 6 bases, leaving 4 bases not matched to a gene. CDR3 in amino acids: CASSLQGESEQYF. CDR3 DNA: TGTGCCAGCAGCTTGCAGGGGGAAAGCGAGCAGTACTTC.

In DNA form, the CDR3 reads TGTGCCAGTAGTATCCAAGGGAATGAGCAGTTCTTC. Its protein is CASSIQGNEQFF. This chain joins TRBV19 and TRBJ2-1, with D hard to call. V dropped 3 bases and J dropped 7 bases, with 7 bases sitting between them. CDR3 length: 12 residues. CDR1 LNHDA and CDR2 SQIVND come from the germline V gene (reference sequence).

The chain is built from TRBV4-1 and TRBJ1-5; 7 nucleotides agree with TRBD1. The CDR3 is 17 residues long. Germline trimming cut 4 bases from V and 4 bases from J; bases unmatched to any gene: 13. The germline gives CDR1 MGHRA, CDR2 YSYEKL. The CDR3 nucleotides are TGCGCCAGCAGCCGCCCAGGGGGGATGGGGGGGAATCAGCCCCAGCATTTT. It translates to CASSRPGGMGGNQPQHF.